This is a list of T cell receptor beta chains from one sample in a study of blood T cell repertoires in COVID-19. Generated by immunoSEQ multiplex PCR, the TCRdb table keeps only in-frame clones and is missing some. The table shows over 60,000 clones, with more than 75% occurring only once. The material sequenced was peripheral blood. The receptors come from a man in his 70s with active or convalescent COVID-19. Each CDR3 is given without its conserved first and last residue. Fields, in order: V gene, J gene, clone size, CDR3 protein. The size field is filled for only some rows; it gives once, few, many or a size class.

TRBV11-3,TRBJ2-1,-,ASSLISGNEQF
TRBV7-9,TRBJ1-2,-,ASSSSTTAPYYGYT
TRBV18,TRBJ2-5,-,ASSRRTGGMQTQY
TRBV19,TRBJ2-5,-,ASSTRAPGLETQY
TRBV6-5,TRBJ1-1,-,ASSYQGENTEAF
TRBV30,TRBJ1-2,-,AWSVSGGYT
TRBV5-1,TRBJ1-1,-,ASTLSGGDTEAF
TRBV28,TRBJ1-1,-,ASSEPGGARITEAF
TRBV19,TRBJ1-1,-,ASTLDRGNTEAF
TRBV7-2,TRBJ2-1,-,ASSLARGGASNEQF
TRBV5-1,TRBJ2-1,-,ASSLGVSGRVKNEQF
TRBV24-1,TRBJ2-3,-,ATSDTRDRGSTDTQY
TRBV20-1,TRBJ1-5,few,SASNSLPGGFQPQH
TRBV27,TRBJ2-7,-,ASSFSFRDSVIYEQY
TRBV5-1,TRBJ2-7,-,ASSSDIPPYEQY
TRBV11-3,TRBJ1-1,-,ASSFAGNTEAF
TRBV28,TRBJ2-7,-,ASSFAGLPYEQY
TRBV21-1,TRBJ2-1,once,ASSKLETGTRNNEQF
TRBV10-3,TRBJ2-3,-,AISESMTSGEEY
TRBV7-2,TRBJ1-5,once,ASSLLDSNQPQH
TRBV12-3/TRBV12-4,TRBJ2-7,-,ASSSTSGSAQY
TRBV15,TRBJ2-3,-,ATKTLSGSITDTQY
TRBV3-1/TRBV3-2,TRBJ1-3,-,ASSQELGNTIY
TRBV28,TRBJ1-1,-,ASCSETGLVEAF
TRBV7-3,TRBJ2-1,-,ASSPGTSGYNEQF
TRBV19,TRBJ1-2,-,ASSNRTVGGYT
TRBV7-9,TRBJ1-1,-,ASSFDRGPTEAF
TRBV6-5,TRBJ2-7,few,ASSRPGQGTYEQY
TRBV5-1,TRBJ1-1,-,ASSPEYGDRSTEAF
TRBV18,TRBJ2-1,-,ASSRTIGTGSNNEQF
TRBV7-2,TRBJ2-7,-,ASSLRASGGYEQY
TRBV28,TRBJ1-5,-,ASIPQGVHRGQPQH
TRBV6-4,TRBJ1-2,-,ASHGDSGGYT
TRBV7-9,TRBJ1-1,-,ASSLDRWTEAF
TRBV28,TRBJ1-5,-,ASSLGGQGRWGPQH
TRBV30,TRBJ1-2,-,AWSRQEGGYT
TRBV18,TRBJ1-5,-,ASSPLPGTNQPQH
TRBV9,TRBJ2-7,few,ASSVGGSDYEQY
TRBV28,TRBJ2-5,-,ASSPLGQGKETQY
TRBV28,TRBJ2-5,-,ASSTSGTSGMRGETQY
TRBV5-1,TRBJ2-3,-,ASSFSGREKLGSTDTQY
TRBV2,TRBJ1-2,-,ASDSVPYGYT
TRBV28,TRBJ1-2,-,ASSQEGGYT
TRBV7-9,TRBJ2-1,once,ASSLVAGGFYEQF
TRBV3-1/TRBV3-2,TRBJ1-4,-,ASSQDLRVLREKLF
TRBV2,TRBJ2-1,many,ASSVPTGGARYNEQF
TRBV2,TRBJ2-7,-,ASSGGGSAEQY
TRBV6-5,TRBJ1-1,-,ASSYARTGHNTEAF
TRBV6-1,TRBJ2-1,-,ASSEIQDIGEQF